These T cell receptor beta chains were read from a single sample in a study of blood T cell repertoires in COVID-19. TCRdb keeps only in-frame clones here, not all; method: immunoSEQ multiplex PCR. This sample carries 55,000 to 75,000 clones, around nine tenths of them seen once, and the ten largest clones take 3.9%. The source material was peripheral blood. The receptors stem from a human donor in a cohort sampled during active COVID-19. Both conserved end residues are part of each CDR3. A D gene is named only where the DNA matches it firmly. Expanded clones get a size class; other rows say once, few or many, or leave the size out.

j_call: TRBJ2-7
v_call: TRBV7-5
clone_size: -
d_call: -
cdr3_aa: CARSPVTGLQRPEQYF
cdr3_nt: TGTGCCAGAAGCCCAGTCACCGGACTCCAGCGACCCGAGCAGTACTTC

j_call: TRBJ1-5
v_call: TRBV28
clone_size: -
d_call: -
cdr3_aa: CASSRPQGLTFNQPQHF
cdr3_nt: TGTGCCAGCAGCCGCCCCCAGGGCCTGACCTTCAATCAGCCCCAGCATTTT

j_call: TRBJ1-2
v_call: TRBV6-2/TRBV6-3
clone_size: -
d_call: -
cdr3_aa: CASSYYVYGYTF
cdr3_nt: TGTGCCAGCAGTTATTATGTCTATGGCTACACCTTC

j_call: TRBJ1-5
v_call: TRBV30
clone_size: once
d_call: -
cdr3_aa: CAWSGAGGSNQPQHF
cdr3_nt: TGTGCCTGGAGTGGTGCGGGGGGATCCAATCAGCCCCAGCATTTT

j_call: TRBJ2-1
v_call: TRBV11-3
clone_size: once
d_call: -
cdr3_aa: CASSLTGDYNEQFF
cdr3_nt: TGTGCCAGCAGCTTAACCGGGGACTACAATGAGCAGTTCTTC

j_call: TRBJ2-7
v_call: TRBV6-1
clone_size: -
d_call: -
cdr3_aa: CASSEWQQVLYEQYF
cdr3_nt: TGTGCCAGCAGTGAATGGCAACAGGTCCTCTACGAGCAGTACTTC

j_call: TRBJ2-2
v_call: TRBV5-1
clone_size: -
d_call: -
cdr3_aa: CASSLDSPNTGELFF
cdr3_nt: TGCGCCAGCAGCTTGGACTCCCCGAACACCGGGGAGCTGTTTTTT

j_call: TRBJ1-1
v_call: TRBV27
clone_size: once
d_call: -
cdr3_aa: CASSYERDTEAFF
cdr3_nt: TGTGCCAGCAGTTATGAGCGCGACACTGAAGCTTTCTTT

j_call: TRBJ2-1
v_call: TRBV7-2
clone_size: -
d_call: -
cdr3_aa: CASSSKLGHNEQFF
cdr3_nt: TGTGCCAGCAGCTCCAAATTGGGCCACAATGAGCAGTTCTTC

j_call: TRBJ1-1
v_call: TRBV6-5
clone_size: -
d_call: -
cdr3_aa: CASKSGREAFF
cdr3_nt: TGTGCCAGCAAATCTGGGAGAGAAGCTTTCTTT

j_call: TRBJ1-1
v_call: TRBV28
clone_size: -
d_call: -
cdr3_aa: CASSLGTHAFF
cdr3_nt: TGTGCCAGCAGTTTAGGGACACACGCTTTCTTT

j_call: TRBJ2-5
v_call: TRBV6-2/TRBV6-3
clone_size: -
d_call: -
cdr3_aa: CASSSIRRNSGQETQYF
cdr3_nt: TGTGCCAGCAGTTCTATACGACGCAATAGCGGACAAGAGACCCAGTACTTC

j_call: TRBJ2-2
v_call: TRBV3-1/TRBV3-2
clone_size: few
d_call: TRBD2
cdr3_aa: CASRGLAIGTGELFF
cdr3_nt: TGTGCCAGCAGGGGACTAGCGATAGGCACCGGGGAGCTGTTTTTT

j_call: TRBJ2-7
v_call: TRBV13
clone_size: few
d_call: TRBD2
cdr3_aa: CASSRRGGNEQYF
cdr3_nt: TGTGCCAGCAGCCGTCGGGGGGGCAACGAGCAGTACTTC

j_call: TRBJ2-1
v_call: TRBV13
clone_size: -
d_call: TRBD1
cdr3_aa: CASSPQDRGNEQFF
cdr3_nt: TGTGCCAGCAGCCCACAGGACAGGGGAAATGAGCAGTTCTTC

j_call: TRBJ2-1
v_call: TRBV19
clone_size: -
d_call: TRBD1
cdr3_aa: CASSIEGAGEQFF
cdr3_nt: TGTGCCAGTAGTATCGAGGGGGCGGGTGAGCAGTTCTTC